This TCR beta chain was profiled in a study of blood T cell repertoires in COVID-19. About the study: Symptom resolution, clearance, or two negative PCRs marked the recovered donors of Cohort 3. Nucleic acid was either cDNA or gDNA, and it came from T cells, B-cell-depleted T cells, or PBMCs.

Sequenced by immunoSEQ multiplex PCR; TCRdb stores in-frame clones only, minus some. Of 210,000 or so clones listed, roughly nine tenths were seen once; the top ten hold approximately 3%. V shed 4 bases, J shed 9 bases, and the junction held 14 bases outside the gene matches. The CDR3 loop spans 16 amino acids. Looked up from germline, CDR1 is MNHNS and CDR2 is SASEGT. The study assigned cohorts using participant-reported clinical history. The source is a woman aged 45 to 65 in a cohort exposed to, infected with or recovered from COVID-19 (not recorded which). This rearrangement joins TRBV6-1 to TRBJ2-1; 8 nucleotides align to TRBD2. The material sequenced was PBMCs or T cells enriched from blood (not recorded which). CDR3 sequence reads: CASSVFVGGARVEQFF. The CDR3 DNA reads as TGTGCCAGCAGTGTTTTCGTCGGGGGGGCCCGGGTTGAGCAGTTCTTC.